Listed below are T cell receptor beta chains from one sample, sequenced in a study of OX40 agonist ivuxolimab in advanced cancers. Sequencing was performed with immunoSEQ multiplex PCR; in TCRdb, only in-frame clones are kept and a portion is missing. Found here are around 53,000 clones, less than 90% of them singletons; the top ten hold less than 0.85%. Source: CD4+ or CD8+ T cells sorted from blood, taken in a trial of the OX40 agonist ivuxolimab. The receptors derive from an adult with an advanced solid tumor such as melanoma, head and neck, liver or kidney cancer. Both conserved end residues are part of each CDR3. The D gene is left open where the match is weak. For some rows the clone size is stated as once, few or many, or as a class when expanded; others skip it.

V	size	J	D	length	CDR3	DNA
TRBV9	.	TRBJ2-4	.	20	CASSVGQPSRGTLAKNIQYF	TGTGCCAGCAGCGTAGGTCAGCCCTCAAGGGGGACCCTAGCCAAAAACATTCAGTACTTC
TRBV15	.	TRBJ1-1	TRBD1	19	CATSRVPRTGTGGRTEAFF	TGTGCCACCAGCAGAGTACCGAGGACCGGGACAGGGGGCCGGACTGAAGCTTTCTTT
TRBV28	.	TRBJ1-2	.	16	CASSPLYRSGVYGYTF	TGTGCCAGCAGTCCACTATATAGATCGGGGGTCTATGGCTACACCTTC
TRBV2	few	TRBJ2-1	TRBD1	15	CASSSDRGPYNEQFF	TGTGCCAGCAGCTCGGACAGGGGACCCTACAATGAGCAGTTCTTC
TRBV9	.	TRBJ2-1	.	15	CASSVGRLPYNEQFF	TGTGCCAGCAGCGTGGGTAGGTTACCTTACAATGAGCAGTTCTTC
TRBV4-3	.	TRBJ2-5	TRBD2	17	CASSQSSSGGNWETQYF	TGCGCCAGCAGCCAGTCAAGTAGCGGGGGGAACTGGGAGACCCAGTACTTC
TRBV5-1	.	TRBJ2-7	.	16	CASSLAYGGASYEQYF	TGCGCCAGCAGCTTGGCCTACGGGGGAGCCTCCTACGAGCAGTACTTC
TRBV2	.	TRBJ2-2	TRBD1	15	CASSEAGQYTGELFF	TGTGCCAGCAGTGAAGCGGGACAGTACACCGGGGAGCTGTTTTTT
TRBV9	.	TRBJ2-2	TRBD2	22	CASSASLLAGLAGWEGTGELFF	TGTGCCAGCAGCGCCTCCCTCCTGGCGGGACTAGCGGGGTGGGAGGGCACCGGGGAGCTGTTTTTT
TRBV5-4	.	TRBJ1-1	.	13	CASTDRVNTEAFF	TGTGCCAGCACCGACAGAGTGAACACTGAAGCTTTCTTT
TRBV18	.	TRBJ2-1	TRBD1	14	CASSPPGGENEQFF	TGTGCCAGCTCACCACCAGGGGGCGAGAATGAGCAGTTCTTC
TRBV7-7	.	TRBJ1-2	TRBD1	15	CASSFRQGTIYGYTF	TGTGCTAGCAGCTTCCGACAGGGTACCATCTATGGCTACACCTTC
TRBV30	.	TRBJ2-6	.	14	CAWSSRAGANVLTF	TGTGCCTGGAGTAGCAGGGCTGGGGCCAACGTCCTGACTTTC
TRBV20-1	.	TRBJ1-4	.	11	CSARPNEKLFF	TGCAGTGCTAGACCCAATGAAAAACTGTTTTTT